A selection of T cell receptor beta chains follows, all from one sample in a study of blood T cell repertoires in COVID-19. The data were produced by immunoSEQ multiplex PCR, yet TCRdb's version contains in-frame clones alone and is incomplete. The sample lists roughly 250,000 clones, around 81% occurring once. Sequenced material: peripheral blood. These receptors were taken from a woman in her sixties with active or convalescent COVID-19. CDR3s include the opening cysteine and the closing phenylalanine or tryptophan. D genes are given only for firm matches. Clone size appears in some rows only: once, few, many, or a class for an expanded clone.

V gene: TRBV18
D gene: TRBD1
J gene: TRBJ2-1
clone size: NA
CDR3 DNA: TGTGCCAGCTCACCACGGGGGACAGGGGGCCCAAATGAGCAGTTCTTC
CDR3 protein: CASSPRGTGGPNEQFF

V gene: TRBV3-1/TRBV3-2
D gene: TRBD1
J gene: TRBJ1-4
clone size: NA
CDR3 DNA: TGTGCCAGCAGAGCGGACAGGGCGGATACTAATGAAAAACTGTTTTTT
CDR3 protein: CASRADRADTNEKLFF

V gene: TRBV29-1
D gene: TRBD2
J gene: TRBJ2-3
clone size: NA
CDR3 DNA: TGCAGCGGGAGGGGGACTAGTAGGGACACAGATACGCAGTATTTT
CDR3 protein: CSGRGTSRDTDTQYF

V gene: TRBV19
D gene: TRBD2
J gene: TRBJ2-2
clone size: once
CDR3 DNA: TGTGCCAGTAGTACTAGCGGGGGGGCAGTCACCGGGGAGCTGTTTTTT
CDR3 protein: CASSTSGGAVTGELFF

V gene: TRBV6-5
D gene: NA
J gene: TRBJ2-1
clone size: NA
CDR3 DNA: TGTGCCAGCAGTATAAGGGGTACCCCCGGGAATGAGCAGTTCTTC
CDR3 protein: CASSIRGTPGNEQFF

V gene: TRBV6-1
D gene: NA
J gene: TRBJ1-5
clone size: once
CDR3 DNA: TGTGCCAGCAGTGAACGAACAGGGCCTCAGCCCCAGCATTTT
CDR3 protein: CASSERTGPQPQHF

V gene: TRBV6-5
D gene: NA
J gene: TRBJ1-2
clone size: NA
CDR3 DNA: TGTGCCAGCAGGACAGTTAACTATGGCTACACCTTC
CDR3 protein: CASRTVNYGYTF

V gene: TRBV13
D gene: TRBD2
J gene: TRBJ2-2
clone size: NA
CDR3 DNA: TGTGCCAGCAGCCCTCGGGGGAGCGGGGGGGCCACCGGGGAGCTGTTTTTT
CDR3 protein: CASSPRGSGGATGELFF

V gene: TRBV12-5
D gene: NA
J gene: TRBJ2-3
clone size: NA
CDR3 DNA: TGTGCTAGTGGTCTCACAGATACGCAGTATTTT
CDR3 protein: CASGLTDTQYF

V gene: TRBV7-3
D gene: TRBD2
J gene: TRBJ2-1
clone size: NA
CDR3 DNA: TGTGCCAGCAGCTTAGCGGGGGGGAACAATGAGCAGTTCTTC
CDR3 protein: CASSLAGGNNEQFF

V gene: TRBV6-1
D gene: NA
J gene: TRBJ2-7
clone size: NA
CDR3 DNA: TGTGCCAGCACCGAATCGACAGGTGCCACCTACGAGCAGTACTTC
CDR3 protein: CASTESTGATYEQYF

V gene: TRBV27
D gene: TRBD1
J gene: TRBJ2-7
clone size: NA
CDR3 DNA: TGTGCCAGCAGTCTCCCGGGACAGGGCGGGCTGGAGCAGTACTTC
CDR3 protein: CASSLPGQGGLEQYF

V gene: TRBV5-1
D gene: NA
J gene: TRBJ1-2
clone size: NA
CDR3 DNA: TGCGCCAGCAGCTTGGACCGGGGGTATGGCTACACCTTC
CDR3 protein: CASSLDRGYGYTF

V gene: TRBV18
D gene: TRBD1
J gene: TRBJ2-4
clone size: NA
CDR3 DNA: TGTGCCAGCTCACCATCGACAGGGGCTAAAAACATTCAGTACTTC
CDR3 protein: CASSPSTGAKNIQYF

V gene: TRBV9
D gene: NA
J gene: TRBJ1-6
clone size: NA
CDR3 DNA: TGTGCCAGCAGCGTGTACCCGGGACACTCCAATTCACCCCTCCACTTT
CDR3 protein: CASSVYPGHSNSPLHF

V gene: TRBV5-1
D gene: NA
J gene: TRBJ2-2
clone size: NA
CDR3 DNA: TGCGCCAGCAAATCAGGGGCGACGAACACCGGGGAGCTGTTTTTT
CDR3 protein: CASKSGATNTGELFF

V gene: TRBV10-2
D gene: NA
J gene: TRBJ1-1
clone size: few
CDR3 DNA: TGCGCCAGCAGCCGGGAGGGGGAAAACACTGAAGCTTTCTTT
CDR3 protein: CASSREGENTEAFF

V gene: TRBV5-1
D gene: NA
J gene: TRBJ2-1
clone size: once
CDR3 DNA: TGCGCCAGCAGCTTTAACGAACCGGGACTTGAGCAGTTCTTC
CDR3 protein: CASSFNEPGLEQFF

V gene: TRBV30
D gene: NA
J gene: TRBJ2-7
clone size: NA
CDR3 DNA: TGTGCCTGGAGTCTCTACTCTCCTAACGAGCAGTACTTC
CDR3 protein: CAWSLYSPNEQYF

V gene: TRBV4-1
D gene: NA
J gene: TRBJ2-2
clone size: NA
CDR3 DNA: TGCGCCAGCAGCCAAGATGGGTCTAGCGGGGAGCTGTTTTTT
CDR3 protein: CASSQDGSSGELFF

V gene: TRBV5-1
D gene: TRBD1
J gene: TRBJ1-6
clone size: NA
CDR3 DNA: TGCGCCAGCAGCTCTTCTTCCACGACAGGGTACTCCTATAATTCACCCCTCCACTTT
CDR3 protein: CASSSSSTTGYSYNSPLHF

V gene: TRBV6-5
D gene: NA
J gene: TRBJ1-5
clone size: NA
CDR3 DNA: TGTGCCCCCGAGGGAGGGGTTCCTAATCAGCCCCAGCATTTT
CDR3 protein: CAPEGGVPNQPQHF

V gene: TRBV28
D gene: TRBD2
J gene: TRBJ2-7
clone size: NA
CDR3 DNA: TGTGCCAGCAGTCATCGACTAGCGGGGCTGTACGAGCAGTACTTC
CDR3 protein: CASSHRLAGLYEQYF

V gene: TRBV29-1
D gene: TRBD1
J gene: TRBJ2-3
clone size: NA
CDR3 DNA: TGCAGCGTTGTGGGTCCGGGACAGGGACACACAGATACGCAGTATTTT
CDR3 protein: CSVVGPGQGHTDTQYF

V gene: TRBV7-9
D gene: NA
J gene: TRBJ1-3
clone size: NA
CDR3 DNA: TGTGCCAGCAGCCCAAACAGCGGCGAAATCTCTGGAAACACCATATATTTT
CDR3 protein: CASSPNSGEISGNTIYF

V gene: TRBV2
D gene: NA
J gene: TRBJ1-5
clone size: NA
CDR3 DNA: TGTGCCAGCAGTGAATTCGGCGGCGAGAGAAGGCAGCCCCAGCATTTT
CDR3 protein: CASSEFGGERRQPQHF

V gene: TRBV7-6
D gene: TRBD1
J gene: TRBJ2-7
clone size: NA
CDR3 DNA: TGTGCCAGCAGCCCAAAACCGGGACAGGGATCCTACGAGCAGTACTTC
CDR3 protein: CASSPKPGQGSYEQYF

V gene: TRBV15
D gene: TRBD1
J gene: TRBJ1-3
clone size: NA
CDR3 DNA: TGTGCCACCAGCAGAGTGACAGGGGTCGGAAACACCATATATTTT
CDR3 protein: CATSRVTGVGNTIYF

V gene: TRBV5-4
D gene: TRBD1
J gene: TRBJ1-2
clone size: few
CDR3 DNA: TGTGCCAGCAGCTTGGGGGACAGGGGGCCTCCCGGCTACACCTTC
CDR3 protein: CASSLGDRGPPGYTF

V gene: TRBV27
D gene: NA
J gene: TRBJ2-5
clone size: NA
CDR3 DNA: TGTGCCAGCAGACAAATTAGCCCCACCCGCGGATCGTACCAAGAGACCCAGTACTTC
CDR3 protein: CASRQISPTRGSYQETQYF

V gene: TRBV25-1
D gene: NA
J gene: TRBJ2-1
clone size: once
CDR3 DNA: TGTGCCAGCAGCGATCTCTCTGGGCGGGCGGCGTACAATGAGCAGTTCTTC
CDR3 protein: CASSDLSGRAAYNEQFF

V gene: TRBV11-1
D gene: NA
J gene: TRBJ1-2
clone size: NA
CDR3 DNA: TGTGCCAGCAGGAAATCTCGACAAGAGGGCTACACCTTC
CDR3 protein: CASRKSRQEGYTF

V gene: TRBV5-1
D gene: TRBD2
J gene: TRBJ2-1
clone size: NA
CDR3 DNA: TGCGCCAGCAGCTTGCGCCTAGCGGGGGACAATGAGCAGTTCTTC
CDR3 protein: CASSLRLAGDNEQFF

V gene: TRBV4-3
D gene: TRBD1
J gene: TRBJ1-1
clone size: NA
CDR3 DNA: TGCGCCAGCAGCCTACGAACAACAGGGGTCGGAACTGAAGCTTTCTTT
CDR3 protein: CASSLRTTGVGTEAFF

V gene: TRBV18
D gene: NA
J gene: TRBJ2-2
clone size: NA
CDR3 DNA: TGTGCCAGCTCGTCGTCGGGGGCGAACACCGGGGAGCTGTTTTTT
CDR3 protein: CASSSSGANTGELFF

V gene: TRBV7-3
D gene: TRBD2
J gene: TRBJ2-3
clone size: NA
CDR3 DNA: TGTGCCAGCAGCCGCCTAGGCGGGGGGATTACAGATACGCAGTATTTT
CDR3 protein: CASSRLGGGITDTQYF

V gene: TRBV7-3
D gene: TRBD2
J gene: TRBJ2-1
clone size: NA
CDR3 DNA: TGTGCCAGCAGCTTAGCCGGGACTAGCGGGGGGGCCCTGTTCTTC
CDR3 protein: CASSLAGTSGGALFF

V gene: TRBV3-1/TRBV3-2
D gene: TRBD1
J gene: TRBJ2-6
clone size: NA
CDR3 DNA: TGTGCCAGCAGCCAAGGCAGGGGGTTGTGGGCCAACGTCCTGACTTTC
CDR3 protein: CASSQGRGLWANVLTF

V gene: TRBV5-1
D gene: TRBD1
J gene: TRBJ1-1
clone size: NA
CDR3 DNA: TGCGCCAGCATGAAACCAGGGGGAAACACTGAAGCTTTCTTT
CDR3 protein: CASMKPGGNTEAFF

V gene: TRBV7-2
D gene: TRBD2
J gene: TRBJ2-7
clone size: NA
CDR3 DNA: TGTGCCAGCAGCCCGCATGCACTAGCGGGAGTCGAGCAGTACTTC
CDR3 protein: CASSPHALAGVEQYF

V gene: TRBV28
D gene: TRBD1
J gene: TRBJ2-2
clone size: NA
CDR3 DNA: TGTGCCAGCAGTTCCAGGGGGCACACCGGGGAGCTGTTTTTT
CDR3 protein: CASSSRGHTGELFF

V gene: TRBV5-1
D gene: NA
J gene: TRBJ2-7
clone size: NA
CDR3 DNA: TGCGCCAGCAGCTCCGGGGGTTATGCCACTACCAGGTACGAGCAGTACTTC
CDR3 protein: CASSSGGYATTRYEQYF

V gene: TRBV6-5
D gene: TRBD1
J gene: TRBJ1-6
clone size: NA
CDR3 DNA: TGTGCCAGCAGGGTGACAGGGGAGTATTCACCCCTCCACTTT
CDR3 protein: CASRVTGEYSPLHF

V gene: TRBV19
D gene: NA
J gene: TRBJ1-4
clone size: NA
CDR3 DNA: TGTGCCAGTCGGGCAATGGGGGCGCTCGAAAAACTGTTTTTT
CDR3 protein: CASRAMGALEKLFF

V gene: TRBV19
D gene: TRBD1
J gene: TRBJ1-2
clone size: NA
CDR3 DNA: TGTGCCAGTAGTATCGGGACAGGGACTGACTATGGCTACACCTTC
CDR3 protein: CASSIGTGTDYGYTF

V gene: TRBV5-1
D gene: NA
J gene: TRBJ1-6
clone size: NA
CDR3 DNA: TGCGCCAGCAGCTTGGCTACAGGGCACTCACCCCTCCACTTT
CDR3 protein: CASSLATGHSPLHF

V gene: TRBV6-1
D gene: NA
J gene: TRBJ2-6
clone size: NA
CDR3 DNA: TGTGCCAGCAGTGTCAGCTCTGGGGCCAACGTCCTGACTTTC
CDR3 protein: CASSVSSGANVLTF

V gene: TRBV6-2/TRBV6-3
D gene: NA
J gene: TRBJ1-1
clone size: NA
CDR3 DNA: TGTGCCAGCAGTTACTCGAAGTACGGGGTAGCTTTCATGAACACTGAAGCTTTCTTT
CDR3 protein: CASSYSKYGVAFMNTEAFF

V gene: TRBV10-3
D gene: NA
J gene: TRBJ1-2
clone size: NA
CDR3 DNA: TGTGCCATCAGTGAGTCTAAGGGGTATGGCTACACCTTC
CDR3 protein: CAISESKGYGYTF